The 8 T cell receptor beta chains listed next were all sequenced from one sample in a study of CD8+ T cells in alopecia areata. As for treatment: oral pan-JAK inhibitor, 5-10 mg twice daily. Following extraction, RNA underwent reverse transcription to cDNA, which served as the sequencing template. The repertoire was sequenced with immunoSEQ multiplex PCR; TCRdb's copy has only in-frame clones and lacks some. The repertoire consists of some 100,000 clones, with 55% to 75% occurring once and the leading ten covering 16%. The sample here was CD8+ T cells sorted from blood, taken at roughly week 58, from a patient treated with tofacitinib. The origin of the receptors is a human donor with alopecia areata.

The chain combines TRBV7-6 with TRBJ1-4, with D uncertain. V lost 1 base, J lost 7 bases, and 16 bases lay in between. Germline CDR1 SGHVS, CDR2 FNYEAQ. The CDR3 spans 16 residues. CDR3 region: CASSLGAGGGGEKLFF. CDR3 bases: TGTGCCAGCAGCTTAGGAGCGGGTGGTGGAGGTGAAAAACTGTTTTTT.

This rearrangement joins TRBV13 to TRBJ1-1; 8 positions agree with TRBD1. V lost 1 base and J lost 4; bases outside the gene matches: 8. Germline lookup yields CDR1 PRHDT and CDR2 FYEKMQ (reference sequence). This CDR3 region has 16 residues. The DNA for the CDR3 is TGTGCCAGCAGCTTAGTTTCAGGGGGCTGGAGCACTGAAGCTTTCTTT. Translation gives CASSLVSGGWSTEAFF.

In the case of this clone: The missing conserved phenylalanine or tryptophan at the end of this CDR3 makes a read error likely. The rearrangement joins TRBV29-1 to TRBJ2-7; possibly TRBD1 or TRBD2 for D (5 bases each). V was pared by 0 bases and J by 3 bases, with 12 bases between. The CDR3 loop spans 14 amino acids. CDR1 and CDR2 from the germline V gene are SQVTM and ANQGSEA. The DNA of the CDR3 is TGCAGCGTTGAAGAGGGACGAGAGGGCTACGAGCAGTACCTC. It encodes CSVEEGREGYEQYL.

The genes are TRBV7-9 and TRBJ2-5; tentative D call: TRBD2 (6 bases). The CDR3 runs 14 residues. Per germline, CDR1 SEHNR and CDR2 FQNEAQ (reference sequence). With 6 bases removed from V and 3 bases from J, the gap between germline ends came to 14 bases. The CDR3 bases are TGTGCCAGCAGGAGTGGAGGGAACGAAGAGACCCAGTACTTC. Translated: CASRSGGNEETQYF. The full variable domain, with the rest looked up from reference TRBV7-9 and TRBJ2-5, is DTGVSQNPRHKITKRGQNVTFRCDPISEHNRLYWYRQTLGQGPEFLTYFQNEAQLEKSRLLSDRFSAERPKGSFSTLEIQRTEQGDSAMYLCASRSGGNEETQYFGPGTRLLVL.

This chain uses TRBV13 with TRBJ1-4; D possibly corresponds to TRBD1 (5 bases). Germline assignment: CDR1 PRHDT and CDR2 FYEKMQ (reference sequence). The V end lost 0 bases, the J end lost 6 bases, and 8 bases lay between the germline ends. CDR3 length equals 14 residues. CDR3 DNA: TGTGCCAGCAGCTTAGGGCCGGGGGATGAAAAACTGTTTTTT. As protein: CASSLGPGDEKLFF.

This chain joins TRBV4-1 and TRBJ2-3, with a tentative D call TRBD2 (6 bases). Germline CDR1 MGHRA, CDR2 YSYEKL. The CDR3 runs 16 residues. Trimming cost V 5 bases and J 2 bases, with 17 bases left between them. This CDR3 reads CASSTSTSTSTDTQYF. DNA of the CDR3: TGCGCCAGCAGCACCTCGACTAGTACTTCCACAGATACGCAGTATTTT.

This rearrangement joins TRBV19 to TRBJ2-7; D possibly corresponds to TRBD2 (6 bases). The V gene's germline CDR1 is LNHDA and CDR2 SQIVND (reference sequence). The CDR3 consists of 15 residues. The V gene lost 1 base and the J gene lost 3 bases, with 13 bases spanning the gap. The CDR3 is CASSIVTAGVYEQYF. The CDR3 nucleotides read TGTGCCAGTAGTATAGTAACAGCGGGCGTCTACGAGCAGTACTTC.

This sequence joins TRBV10-2 and TRBJ2-2; D possibly matches TRBD1 or TRBD2 (5 bases each). Trimming took off 6 bases at V and 4 bases at J, with 12 bases between the two ends. The CDR3 has 14 residues. Germline-derived CDR1 and CDR2 are WSHSY and SAAADI. Here the CDR3 reads CASRGHGATGELFF. CDR3 DNA sequence: TGCGCCAGCAGGGGGCACGGGGCCACCGGGGAGCTGTTTTTT.